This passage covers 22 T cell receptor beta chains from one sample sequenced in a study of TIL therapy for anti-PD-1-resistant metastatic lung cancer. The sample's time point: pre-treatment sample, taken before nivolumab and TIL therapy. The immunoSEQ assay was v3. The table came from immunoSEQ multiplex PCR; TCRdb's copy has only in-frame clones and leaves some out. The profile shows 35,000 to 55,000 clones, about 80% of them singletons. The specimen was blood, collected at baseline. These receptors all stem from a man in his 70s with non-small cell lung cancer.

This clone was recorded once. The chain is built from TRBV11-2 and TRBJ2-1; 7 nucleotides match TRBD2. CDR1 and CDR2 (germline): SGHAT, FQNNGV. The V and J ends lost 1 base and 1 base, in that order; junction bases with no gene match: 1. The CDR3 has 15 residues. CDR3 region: CASSLVGGSYNEQFF. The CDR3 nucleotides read TGTGCCAGCAGCTTAGTCGGGGGGTCCTACAATGAGCAGTTCTTC.

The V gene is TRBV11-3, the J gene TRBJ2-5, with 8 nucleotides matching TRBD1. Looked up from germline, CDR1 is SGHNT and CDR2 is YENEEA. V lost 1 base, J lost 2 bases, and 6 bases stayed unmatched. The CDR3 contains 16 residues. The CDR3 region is CASSLGSGGLQETQYF. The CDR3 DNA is TGTGCCAGCAGCTTAGGTTCAGGGGGCCTTCAAGAGACCCAGTACTTC.

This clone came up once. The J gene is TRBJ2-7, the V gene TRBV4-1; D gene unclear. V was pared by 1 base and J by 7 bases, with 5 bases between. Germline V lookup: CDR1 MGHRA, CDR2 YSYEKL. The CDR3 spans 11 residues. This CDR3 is CASSQGEEQYF. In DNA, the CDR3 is TGCGCCAGCAGCCAAGGGGAAGAGCAGTACTTC.

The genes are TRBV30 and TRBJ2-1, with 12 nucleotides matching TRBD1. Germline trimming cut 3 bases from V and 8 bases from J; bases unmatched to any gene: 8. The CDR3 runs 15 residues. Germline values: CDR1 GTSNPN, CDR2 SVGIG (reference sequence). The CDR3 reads CAWSLGQGASDEQFF. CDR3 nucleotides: TGTGCCTGGAGCCTGGGACAGGGGGCTAGCGATGAGCAGTTCTTC.

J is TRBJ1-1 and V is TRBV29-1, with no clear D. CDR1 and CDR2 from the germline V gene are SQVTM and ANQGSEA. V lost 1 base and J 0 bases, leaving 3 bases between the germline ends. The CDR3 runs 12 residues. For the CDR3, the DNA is TGCAGCGTTGAAGGGATGAACACTGAAGCTTTCTTT. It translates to CSVEGMNTEAFF.

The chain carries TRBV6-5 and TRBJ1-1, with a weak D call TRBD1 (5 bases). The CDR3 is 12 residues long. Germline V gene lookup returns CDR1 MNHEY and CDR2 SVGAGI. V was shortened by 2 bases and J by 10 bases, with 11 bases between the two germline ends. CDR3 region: CASSYVGGGAFF. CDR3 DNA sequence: TGTGCCAGCAGTTACGTGGGGGGAGGAGCTTTCTTT.

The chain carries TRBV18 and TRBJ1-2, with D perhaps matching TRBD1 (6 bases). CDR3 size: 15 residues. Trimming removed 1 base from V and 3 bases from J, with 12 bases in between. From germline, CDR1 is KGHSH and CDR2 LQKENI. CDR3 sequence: CASSPRSGADYGYTF. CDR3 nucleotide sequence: TGTGCCAGCTCACCACGATCGGGGGCTGACTATGGCTACACCTTC. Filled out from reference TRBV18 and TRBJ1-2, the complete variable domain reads NAGVMQNPRHLVRRRGQEARLRCSPMKGHSHVYWYRQLPEEGLKFMVYLQKENIIDESGMPKERFSAEFPKEGPSILRIQQVVRGDSAAYFCASSPRSGADYGYTFGSGTRLTVV.

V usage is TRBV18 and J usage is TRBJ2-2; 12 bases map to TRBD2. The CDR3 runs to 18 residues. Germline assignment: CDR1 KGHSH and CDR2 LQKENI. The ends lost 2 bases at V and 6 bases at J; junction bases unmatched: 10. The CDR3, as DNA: TGTGCCAGCTCACCAAGGCAGGAACGACTAGCGGGAGCCGGGGAGCTGTTTTTT. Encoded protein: CASSPRQERLAGAGELFF.

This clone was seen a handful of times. The chain's CDR3 is CASSGDTGFYGYTF. The CDR3, as DNA: TGTGCCAGCAGTGGGGACACAGGGTTCTATGGCTACACCTTC. The rearrangement joins TRBV25-1 to TRBJ1-2; possible D gene TRBD1, 6 bases. V was shortened by 4 bases and J by 4 bases, with 13 bases between the two germline ends. The germline CDR1 and CDR2 sequences are MGHDK and SYGVNS. The CDR3 extends over 14 amino acids.

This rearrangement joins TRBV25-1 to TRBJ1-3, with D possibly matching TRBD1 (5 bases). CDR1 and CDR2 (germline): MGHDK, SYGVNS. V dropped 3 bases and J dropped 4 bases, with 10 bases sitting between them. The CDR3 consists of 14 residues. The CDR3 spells CASSEGTSGNTIYF. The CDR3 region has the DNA TGTGCCAGCAGTGAGGGGACCTCCGGAAACACCATATATTTT.

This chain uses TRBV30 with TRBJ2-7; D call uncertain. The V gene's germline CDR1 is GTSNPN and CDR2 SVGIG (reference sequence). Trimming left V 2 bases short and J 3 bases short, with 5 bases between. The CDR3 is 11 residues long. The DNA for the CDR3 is TGTGCCTGGAGTTCAGGCTACGAGCAGTACTTC. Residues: CAWSSGYEQYF. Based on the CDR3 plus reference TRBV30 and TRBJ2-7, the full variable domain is SQTIHQWPATLVQPVGSPLSLECTVEGTSNPNLYWYRQAAGRGLQLLFYSVGIGQISSEVPQNLSASRPQDRQFILSSKKLLLSDSGFYLCAWSSGYEQYFGPGTRLTVT.

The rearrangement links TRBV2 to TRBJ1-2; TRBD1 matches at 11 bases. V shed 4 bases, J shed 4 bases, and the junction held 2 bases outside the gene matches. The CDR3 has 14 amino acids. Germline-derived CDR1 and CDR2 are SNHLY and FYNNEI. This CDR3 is CASSGTGGPYGYTF. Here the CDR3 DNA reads TGTGCCAGCAGTGGGACAGGGGGCCCCTATGGCTACACCTTC.

The CDR3 sequence: CASSPPGRKNTEAFF. The CDR3 nucleotides read TGTGCCAGCAGCCCCCCGGGACGGAAGAACACTGAAGCTTTCTTT. V gene TRBV9 combines with J gene TRBJ1-1; tentatively, D is TRBD1 (5 bases). Germline V lookup: CDR1 SGDLS, CDR2 YYNGEE. Trimming shortened V by 4 bases and J by 1 base, and 14 bases separated the two germline ends. CDR3 size: 15 residues.

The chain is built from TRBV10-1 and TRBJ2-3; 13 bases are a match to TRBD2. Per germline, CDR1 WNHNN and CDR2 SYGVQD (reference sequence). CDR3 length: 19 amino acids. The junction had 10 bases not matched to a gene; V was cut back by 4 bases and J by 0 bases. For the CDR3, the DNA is TGCGCCAGCAGTGGCCCAGGACTAGCGGGAGATCCGAGCACAGATACGCAGTATTTT. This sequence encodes CASSGPGLAGDPSTDTQYF.

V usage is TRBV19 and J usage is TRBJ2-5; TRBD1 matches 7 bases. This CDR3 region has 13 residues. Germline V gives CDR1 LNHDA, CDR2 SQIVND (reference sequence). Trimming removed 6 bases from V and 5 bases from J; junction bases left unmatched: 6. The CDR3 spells CASSPGQRETQYF. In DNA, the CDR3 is TGTGCCAGTAGCCCGGGACAGAGGGAGACCCAGTACTTC. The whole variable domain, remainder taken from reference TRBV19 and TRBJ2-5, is DGGITQSPKYLFRKEGQNVTLSCEQNLNHDAMYWYRQDPGQGLRLIYYSQIVNDFQKGDIAEGYSVSREKKESFPLTVTSAQKNPTAFYLCASSPGQRETQYFGPGTRLLVL.

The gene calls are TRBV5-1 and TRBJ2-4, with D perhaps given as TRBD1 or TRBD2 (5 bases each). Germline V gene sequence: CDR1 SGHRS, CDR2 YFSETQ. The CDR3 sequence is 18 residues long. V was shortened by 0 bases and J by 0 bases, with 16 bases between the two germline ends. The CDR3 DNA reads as TGCGCCAGCAGCTTGGAAGCTGCCGGGACCTTAGCCAAAAACATTCAGTACTTC. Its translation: CASSLEAAGTLAKNIQYF.

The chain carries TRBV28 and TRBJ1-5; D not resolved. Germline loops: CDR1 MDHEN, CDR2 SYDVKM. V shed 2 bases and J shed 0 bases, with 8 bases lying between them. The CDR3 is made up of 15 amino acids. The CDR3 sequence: CASSLPDYSNQPQHF. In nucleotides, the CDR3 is TGTGCCAGCAGTTTACCAGATTATAGCAATCAGCCCCAGCATTTT.

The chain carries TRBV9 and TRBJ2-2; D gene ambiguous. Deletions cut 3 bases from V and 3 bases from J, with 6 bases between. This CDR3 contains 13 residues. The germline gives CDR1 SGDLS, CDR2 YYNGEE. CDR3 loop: CASSGEYTGELFF. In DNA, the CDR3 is TGTGCCAGCAGCGGAGAATACACCGGGGAGCTGTTTTTT.

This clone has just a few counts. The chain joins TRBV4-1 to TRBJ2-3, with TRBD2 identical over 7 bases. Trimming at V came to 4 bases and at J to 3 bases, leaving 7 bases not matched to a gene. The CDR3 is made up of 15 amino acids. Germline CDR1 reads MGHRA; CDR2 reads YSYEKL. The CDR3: CASSPGGSGTDTQYF. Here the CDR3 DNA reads TGCGCCAGCAGCCCCGGGGGTAGCGGGACAGATACGCAGTATTTT.

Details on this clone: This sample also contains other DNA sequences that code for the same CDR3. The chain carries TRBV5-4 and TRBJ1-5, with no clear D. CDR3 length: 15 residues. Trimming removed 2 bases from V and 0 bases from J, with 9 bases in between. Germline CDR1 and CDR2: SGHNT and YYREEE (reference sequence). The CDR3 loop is CASSLDSNSNQPQHF. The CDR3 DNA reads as TGTGCCAGCAGCTTAGATAGTAATAGCAATCAGCCCCAGCATTTT.

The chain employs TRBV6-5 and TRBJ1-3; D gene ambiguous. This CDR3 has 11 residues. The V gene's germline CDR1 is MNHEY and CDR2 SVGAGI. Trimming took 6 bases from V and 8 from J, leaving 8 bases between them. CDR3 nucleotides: TGTGCCAGCAGCCAGAGGGACACCATATATTTT. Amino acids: CASSQRDTIYF.

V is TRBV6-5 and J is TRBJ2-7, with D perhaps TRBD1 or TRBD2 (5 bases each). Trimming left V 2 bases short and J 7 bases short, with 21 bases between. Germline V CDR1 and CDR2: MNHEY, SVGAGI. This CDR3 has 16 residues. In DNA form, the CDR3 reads TGTGCCAGCAGTTACAACTCGTGGACTCGGCAGGGAGAGCAGTACTTC. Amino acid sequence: CASSYNSWTRQGEQYF.